The 18 T cell receptor beta chains in this list originate from one sample, sequenced in a study of blood T cells in healthy people across ages. Primed by a sample-barcoded 5' primer and a J-beta primer mix, a second PCR proceeded for 7 to 11 cycles. TCRdb passed the 5' RACE reads through MiXCR, listing each CDR3 protein once. The table records 730,000 or so distinct CDR3 sequences, more than 40% of them present only once. Input material: blood. The receptors come from a woman in her sixties in good health.

A word on this clonotype: This may be a read error, as it is one base from a much larger clone. Without the conserved terminal phenylalanine or tryptophan, this CDR3 likely stems from a read error. DNA for the CDR3: TGTGCCAGCAGCAAGGGACTAGCGTCCACAGATACGCAGTATTTG. Translating gives CASSKGLASTDTQYL. The V gene is TRBV6-4, the J gene TRBJ2-3, with 10 bases fitting TRBD2. CDR1 is MRHNA, CDR2 SNTAGT, per germline. CDR3 size: 15 residues. After removal of 6 bases from V and 2 bases from J, the junction contained 5 bases not matched to a gene.

This clonotype was detected a few times. V gene TRBV19 combines with J gene TRBJ2-7, with D possibly being TRBD2 (6 bases). Per germline, CDR1 LNHDA and CDR2 SQIVND (reference sequence). The CDR3 spans 14 residues. Trimming pared 9 bases from V and 0 bases from J, leaving 15 bases between. The chain's CDR3 is CASRGREASYEQYF. The CDR3 coding sequence is TGTGCCAGCCGGGGTAGGGAGGCCTCCTACGAGCAGTACTTC.

In regard to this clonotype: A much larger clonotype is one base distant, so this may be a read error. The chain carries TRBV11-1 and TRBJ2-4; D gene unclear. The better agreement between TRBJ2-7 and the DNA end casts doubt on the J call. The length of the CDR3 is 14 residues. CDR1 is SGHAT and CDR2 is FQDESV in the germline V gene (reference sequence). CDR3 coding DNA: TGTGCCAACAGCTCTACGGGCGTCTCGTACGAGCAGTACTTC. It is translated as CANSSTGVSYEQYF.

J is TRBJ1-5 and V is TRBV7-9; 9 bases match TRBD1. CDR3 length equals 16 residues. J was trimmed by 4 bases and V by 1 base; bases with no gene match: 5. The germline V gene has CDR1 SEHNR and CDR2 FQNEAQ (reference sequence). The CDR3 loop reads CASSLGQGDGNQPQHF. In DNA, the CDR3 is TGTGCCAGCAGCTTAGGACAGGGGGACGGAAATCAGCCCCAGCATTTT.

CDR3 protein: CASSLVGGGPGETQYF. Here the CDR3 DNA reads TGTGCCAGCAGCTTAGTTGGCGGCGGCCCCGGGGAGACCCAGTACTTC. The chain is built from TRBV7-2 and TRBJ2-5; no clear D. Germline V gene sequence: CDR1 SGHTA, CDR2 FQGNSA. V was clipped by 1 base and J by 5 bases, with 17 bases between them. The CDR3 extends over 16 amino acids. Using reference TRBV7-2 and TRBJ2-5 for the parts outside the CDR3, the full variable domain is GAGVSQSPSNKVTEKGKDVELRCDPISGHTALYWYRQSLGQGLEFLIYFQGNSAPDKSGLPSDRFSAERTGGSVSTLTIQRTQQEDSAVYLCASSLVGGGPGETQYFGPGTRLLVL.

The chain combines TRBV10-3 with TRBJ1-2; the D gene is possibly TRBD1 (5 bases). The CDR3 has 13 amino acids. V lost 2 bases to trimming and J lost 8 bases, with 12 bases between them. Germline assignment: CDR1 ENHRY and CDR2 SYGVKD. CDR3 protein: CAISEGEGSGYTF. The CDR3 coding sequence is TGTGCCATCAGTGAGGGAGAGGGGTCGGGCTACACCTTC.

The rearrangement links TRBV4-1 to TRBJ1-2; D gene uncertain. The V and J ends lost 0 bases and 2 bases respectively, with 4 bases between them. Germline V CDR1 and CDR2: MGHRA, YSYEKL. CDR3 length: 13 amino acids. CDR3 amino acids: CASSQESNYGYTF. DNA for the CDR3: TGCGCCAGCAGCCAAGAATCCAACTATGGCTACACCTTC.

CDR3 region: CASSQGGSRNNEQFF. CDR3 in DNA: TGTGCCAGCAGCCAAGGGGGGTCACGAAACAATGAGCAGTTCTTC. The chain links TRBV3-1 to TRBJ2-1, with D tentatively TRBD1 or TRBD2 (5 bases each). CDR1 LGHDT and CDR2 YNNKEL come from the germline V gene (reference sequence). The length of the CDR3 is 15 residues. V was pared by 1 base and J by 5 bases, with 12 bases between.

The CDR3 DNA follows: TGTGCCAGCAGTTCGGGGCGGGGCGGTCAAGAGACCCAGTACTTC. Its translation: CASSSGRGGQETQYF. The chain employs TRBV28 and TRBJ2-5, with a possible D match to TRBD2 (6 bases). The CDR3 runs to 15 residues. CDR1 and CDR2 from the germline V gene are MDHEN and SYDVKM. V lost 4 bases and J 2 bases, leaving 14 bases between the germline ends.

The chain has TRBV24-1 and TRBJ2-7; 9 bases line up with TRBD1. Trimming cost V 5 bases and J 0 bases; bases outside gene matches: 7. Germline CDR1 reads KGHDR; CDR2 reads SFDVKD. The CDR3 spans 16 residues. The DNA of the CDR3 is TGTGCCACCAGTGCCTCGGGGACAGGGCACTCCTACGAGCAGTACTTC. Protein sequence: CATSASGTGHSYEQYF.

This clonotype was detected only once. The chain employs TRBV27 and TRBJ2-5; either TRBD1 or TRBD2 may supply D (6 bases each). This CDR3 has 15 residues. Between the trimmed V and J ends, which lost 3 bases and 1 base, there was a span of 12 bases. CDR1 MNHEY and CDR2 SMNVEV come from the germline V gene (reference sequence). CDR3 region: CASSFVRGAQETQYF. The CDR3, as DNA: TGTGCCAGCAGTTTCGTGAGGGGGGCCCAAGAGACCCAGTACTTC.

The chain has TRBV7-3 and TRBJ2-7, with a tentative D call TRBD1 (5 bases). V was pared by 1 base and J by 6 bases, with 13 bases between. Germline-derived CDR1 and CDR2 are SGHTA and FQGTGA. The CDR3 runs 14 residues. CDR3 region: CASSLSPNQGEQYF. CDR3 DNA: TGTGCCAGCAGCTTAAGCCCGAATCAGGGCGAGCAGTACTTC.

The chain has TRBV19 and TRBJ1-2; 8 bases match TRBD1. The CDR3 has 13 amino acids. Unmatched junction bases numbered 6, after V lost 5 bases and J lost 7 bases. Looked up from germline, CDR1 is LNHDA and CDR2 is SQIVND (reference sequence). CDR3 coding DNA: TGTGCCAGTAGTGGACAGGGTTTGTCTGGCTACACCTTC. It is translated as CASSGQGLSGYTF. The full variable domain, its missing parts supplied by reference TRBV19 and TRBJ1-2, is DGGITQSPKYLFRKEGQNVTLSCEQNLNHDAMYWYRQDPGQGLRLIYYSQIVNDFQKGDIAEGYSVSREKKESFPLTVTSAQKNPTAFYLCASSGQGLSGYTFGSGTRLTVV.

The chain joins TRBV27 to TRBJ2-4; the D gene is possibly TRBD2 (5 bases). The J call is doubtful: the DNA matches TRBJ2-7 better. This CDR3 has 12 amino acids. Per the germline V gene, CDR1 is MNHEY and CDR2 is SMNVEV (reference sequence). This chain's CDR3 is CASSSGIGEQYF. CDR3 nucleotides: TGTGCCAGCAGTTCCGGGATTGGCGAGCAGTACTTC.

The chain has TRBV24-1 and TRBJ2-1, with 8 bases lining up with TRBD1. Per the germline V gene, CDR1 is KGHDR and CDR2 is SFDVKD. V was pared by 4 bases and J by 0 bases, with 4 bases of the junction left unmatched. This CDR3 is 16 amino acids long. The CDR3 loop is CATSEPQGDSYNEQFF. The CDR3 nucleotides are TGTGCCACCAGTGAGCCACAGGGGGACTCCTACAATGAGCAGTTCTTC.

This clonotype was counted once. This may stem from a read error, because a much larger clone lies one nucleotide away. The chain uses TRBV7-9 and TRBJ2-1; D not resolved. There are 13 residues in the CDR3. The germline gives CDR1 SEHNR, CDR2 FQNEAQ (reference sequence). Trimming left V 3 bases short and J 8 bases short, with 11 bases between. CDR3: CASSFGEYDEQFF. The CDR3 DNA reads as TGTGCCAGCAGCTTCGGTGAATACGATGAGCAGTTCTTC.

The V gene is TRBV20-1, the J gene TRBJ2-2; D is possibly TRBD1 or TRBD2 (5 bases each). Per the germline V gene, CDR1 is DFQATT and CDR2 is SNEGSKA (reference sequence). Trimming shortened V by 6 bases and J by 10 bases, and 15 bases separated the two germline ends. The CDR3 is made up of 12 amino acids. CDR3 coding DNA: TGCAGTGCCGAGCCGGGGCCGCAGGAGCTGTTTTTT. This encodes CSAEPGPQELFF.

The chain uses TRBV27 and TRBJ2-5; no clear D gene. Germline V gene sequence: CDR1 MNHEY, CDR2 SMNVEV (reference sequence). The CDR3 runs to 13 residues. The V and J ends lost 5 bases and 7 bases respectively, with 14 bases between them. The CDR3 spells CASSNGGTVTQYF. As DNA, the CDR3 is TGTGCCAGCAGTAATGGTGGTACTGTGACCCAGTACTTC.